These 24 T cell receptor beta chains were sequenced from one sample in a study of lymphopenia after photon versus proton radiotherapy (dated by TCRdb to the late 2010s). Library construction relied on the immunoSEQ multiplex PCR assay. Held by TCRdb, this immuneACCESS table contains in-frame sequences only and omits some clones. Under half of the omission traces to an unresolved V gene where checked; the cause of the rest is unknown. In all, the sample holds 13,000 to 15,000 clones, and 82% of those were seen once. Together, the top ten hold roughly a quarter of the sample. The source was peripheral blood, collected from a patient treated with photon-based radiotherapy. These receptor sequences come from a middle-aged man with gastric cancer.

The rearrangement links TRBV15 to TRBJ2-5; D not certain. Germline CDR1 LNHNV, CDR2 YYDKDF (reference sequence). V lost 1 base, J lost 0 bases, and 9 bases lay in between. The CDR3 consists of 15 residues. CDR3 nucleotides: TGTGCCACCAGCAGAGGTTCAGGCTACCAAGAGACCCAGTACTTC. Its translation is CATSRGSGYQETQYF.

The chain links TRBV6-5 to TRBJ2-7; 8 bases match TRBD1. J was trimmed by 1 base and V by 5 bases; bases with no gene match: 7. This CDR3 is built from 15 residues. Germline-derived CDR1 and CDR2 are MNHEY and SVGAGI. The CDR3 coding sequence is TGTGCCAGCAGTCCTCGGACAGGGCGATCCTACGAGCAGTACGTC. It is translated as CASSPRTGRSYEQYV.

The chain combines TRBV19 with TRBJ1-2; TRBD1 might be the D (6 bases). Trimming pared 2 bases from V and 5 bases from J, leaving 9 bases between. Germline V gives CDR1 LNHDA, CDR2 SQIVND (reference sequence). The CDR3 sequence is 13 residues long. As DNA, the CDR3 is TGTGCCAGTAGTATAAGGGACACATATGGCTACACCTTC. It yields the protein CASSIRDTYGYTF.

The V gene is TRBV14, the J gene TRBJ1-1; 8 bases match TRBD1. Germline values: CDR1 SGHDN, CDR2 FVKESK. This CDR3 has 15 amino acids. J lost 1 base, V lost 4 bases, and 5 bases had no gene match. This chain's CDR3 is CASSLRTGRNTEAFF. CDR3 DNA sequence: TGTGCCAGCAGCCTGCGGACAGGGAGGAACACTGAAGCTTTCTTT.

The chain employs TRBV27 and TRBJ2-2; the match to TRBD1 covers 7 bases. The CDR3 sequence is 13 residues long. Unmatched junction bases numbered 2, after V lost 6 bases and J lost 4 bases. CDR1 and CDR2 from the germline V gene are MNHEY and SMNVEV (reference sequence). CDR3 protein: CASRAGGTGELFF. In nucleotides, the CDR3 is TGTGCCAGCAGGGCAGGGGGCACCGGGGAGCTGTTTTTT.

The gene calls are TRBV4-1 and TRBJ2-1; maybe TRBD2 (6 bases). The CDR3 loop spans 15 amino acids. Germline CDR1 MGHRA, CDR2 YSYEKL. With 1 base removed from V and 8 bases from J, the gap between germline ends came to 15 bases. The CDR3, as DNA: TGCGCCAGCAGCCAAGTGGAACGGGGGAATCATGAGCAGTTCTTC. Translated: CASSQVERGNHEQFF.

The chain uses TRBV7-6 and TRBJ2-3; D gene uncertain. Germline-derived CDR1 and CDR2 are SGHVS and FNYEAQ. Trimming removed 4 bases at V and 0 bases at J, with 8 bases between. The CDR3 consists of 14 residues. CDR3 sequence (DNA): TGTGCCAGCAGCTCCCGTGGAAGCACAGATACGCAGTATTTT. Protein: CASSSRGSTDTQYF.

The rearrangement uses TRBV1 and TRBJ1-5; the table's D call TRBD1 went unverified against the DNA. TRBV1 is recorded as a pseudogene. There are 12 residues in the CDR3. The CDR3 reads CTIDRRDQPQHF. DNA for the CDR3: TGCACCATAGACAGGAGAGATCAGCCCCAGCATTTT.

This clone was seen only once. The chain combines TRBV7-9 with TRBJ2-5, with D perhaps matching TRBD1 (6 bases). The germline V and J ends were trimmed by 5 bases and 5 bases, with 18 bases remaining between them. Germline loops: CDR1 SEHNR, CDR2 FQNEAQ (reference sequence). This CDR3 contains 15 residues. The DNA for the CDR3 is TGTGCCAGCAGCAACCTACAGGGTAGTAAGGAGACCCAGTACTTC. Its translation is CASSNLQGSKETQYF.

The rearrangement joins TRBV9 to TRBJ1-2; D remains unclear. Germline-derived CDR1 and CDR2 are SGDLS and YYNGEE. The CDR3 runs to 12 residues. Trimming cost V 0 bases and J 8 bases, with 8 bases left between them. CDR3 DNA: TGTGCCAGCAGCGTAGATGGGGTGGGCTACACCTTC. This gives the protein CASSVDGVGYTF.

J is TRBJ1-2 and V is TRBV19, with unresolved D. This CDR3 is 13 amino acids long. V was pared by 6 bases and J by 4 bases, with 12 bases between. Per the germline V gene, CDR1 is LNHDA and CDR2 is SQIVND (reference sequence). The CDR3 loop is CASRTPGFYGYTF. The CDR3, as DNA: TGTGCCAGTAGGACCCCAGGATTCTATGGCTACACCTTC.

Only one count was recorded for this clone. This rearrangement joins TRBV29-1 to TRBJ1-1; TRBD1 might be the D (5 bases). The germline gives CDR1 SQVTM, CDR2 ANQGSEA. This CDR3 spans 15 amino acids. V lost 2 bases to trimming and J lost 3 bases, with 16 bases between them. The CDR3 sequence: CSVEIQGLVYTEAFF. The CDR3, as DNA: TGCAGCGTTGAAATCCAGGGCTTGGTGTACACTGAAGCTTTCTTT.

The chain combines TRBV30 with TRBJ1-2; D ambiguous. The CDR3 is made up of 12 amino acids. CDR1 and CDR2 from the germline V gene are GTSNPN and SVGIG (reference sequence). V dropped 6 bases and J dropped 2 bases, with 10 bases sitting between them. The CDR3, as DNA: TGTGCCTGCTACAATGTAAACTATGGCTACACCTTC. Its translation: CACYNVNYGYTF.

In DNA, the CDR3 is TGTGCCACCGGACAGTTTAGGAACACTGAAGCTTTCTTT. Translated: CATGQFRNTEAFF. This sequence joins TRBV15 and TRBJ1-1; weak D call: TRBD1 (6 bases). Germline CDR1 reads LNHNV; CDR2 reads YYDKDF (reference sequence). This CDR3 has 13 amino acids. V was pared by 8 bases and J by 1 base, with 11 bases between.

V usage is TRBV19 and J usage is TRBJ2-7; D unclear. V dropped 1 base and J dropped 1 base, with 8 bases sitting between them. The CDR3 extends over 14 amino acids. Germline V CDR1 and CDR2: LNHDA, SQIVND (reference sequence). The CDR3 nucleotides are TGTGCCAGTAGTATAGTGAGAGATTCCTACGAGCAGTACTTC. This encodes CASSIVRDSYEQYF.

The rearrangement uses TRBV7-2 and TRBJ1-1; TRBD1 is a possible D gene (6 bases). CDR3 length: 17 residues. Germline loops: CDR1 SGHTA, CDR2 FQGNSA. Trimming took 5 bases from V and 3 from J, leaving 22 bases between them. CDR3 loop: CASSLKIGGRRDTEAFF. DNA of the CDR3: TGTGCCAGCAGCCTAAAAATCGGGGGGCGGAGAGACACTGAAGCTTTCTTT.

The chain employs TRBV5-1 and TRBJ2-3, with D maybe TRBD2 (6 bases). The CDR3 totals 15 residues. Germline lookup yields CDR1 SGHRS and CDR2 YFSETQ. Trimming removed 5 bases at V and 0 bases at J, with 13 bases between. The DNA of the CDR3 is TGCGCCAGCAGGCTCGCGGGACCGAGCACAGATACGCAGTATTTT. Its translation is CASRLAGPSTDTQYF.

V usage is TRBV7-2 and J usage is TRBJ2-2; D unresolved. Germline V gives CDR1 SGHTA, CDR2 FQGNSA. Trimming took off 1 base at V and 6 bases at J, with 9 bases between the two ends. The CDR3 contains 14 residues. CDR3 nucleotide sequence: TGTGCCAGCAGCTTAGGTTTGTTCTCCGGGGAGCTGTTTTTT. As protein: CASSLGLFSGELFF.

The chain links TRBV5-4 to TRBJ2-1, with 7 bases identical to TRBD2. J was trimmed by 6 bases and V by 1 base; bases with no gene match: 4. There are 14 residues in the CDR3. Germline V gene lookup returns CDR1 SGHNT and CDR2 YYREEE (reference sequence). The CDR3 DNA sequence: TGTGCCAGCAGCTTGCTACGGGGGGTCAATGAGCAGTTCTTC. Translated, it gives CASSLLRGVNEQFF.

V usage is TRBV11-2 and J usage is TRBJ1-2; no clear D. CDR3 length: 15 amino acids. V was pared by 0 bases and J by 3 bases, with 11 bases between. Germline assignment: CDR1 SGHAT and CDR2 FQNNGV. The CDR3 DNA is TGTGCCAGCAGCTTAGATTTTCGGTTTCACTATGGCTACACCTTC. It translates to CASSLDFRFHYGYTF.

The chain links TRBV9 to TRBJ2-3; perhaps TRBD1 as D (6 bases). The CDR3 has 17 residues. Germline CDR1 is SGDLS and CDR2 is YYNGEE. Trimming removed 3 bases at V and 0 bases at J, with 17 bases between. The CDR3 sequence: CASSDDGTQGSTDTQYF. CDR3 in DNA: TGTGCCAGCAGCGATGATGGTACACAGGGAAGCACAGATACGCAGTATTTT.

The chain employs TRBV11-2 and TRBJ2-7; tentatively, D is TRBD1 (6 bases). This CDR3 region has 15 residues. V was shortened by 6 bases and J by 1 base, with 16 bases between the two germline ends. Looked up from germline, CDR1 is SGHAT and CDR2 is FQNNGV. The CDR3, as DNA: TGTGCCAGCAGTCCAGGGGCAGCCACTTCCTACGAGCAGTACTTC. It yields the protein CASSPGAATSYEQYF.

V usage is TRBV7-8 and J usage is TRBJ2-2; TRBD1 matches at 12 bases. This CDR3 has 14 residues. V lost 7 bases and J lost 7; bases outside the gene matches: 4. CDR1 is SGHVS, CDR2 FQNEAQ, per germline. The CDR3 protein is CASIGTGGYGELFF. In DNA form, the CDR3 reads TGTGCCAGCATTGGGACAGGGGGCTACGGGGAGCTGTTTTTT.

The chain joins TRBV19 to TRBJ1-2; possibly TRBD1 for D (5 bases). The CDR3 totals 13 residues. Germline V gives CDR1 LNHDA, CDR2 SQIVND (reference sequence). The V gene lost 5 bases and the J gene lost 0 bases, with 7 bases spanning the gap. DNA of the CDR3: TGTGCCAGTAGTGCGGACACTAACTATGGCTACACCTTC. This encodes CASSADTNYGYTF.